This T cell receptor beta chain was recorded in a study of T cell repertoires in cytomegalovirus infection (dated by TCRdb to about 2019). Turning to the overall study: Alongside well-studied HLA-B-restricted epitopes, the peptide stimulations were aimed at recently identified HLA-C-restricted CMV epitopes, whose presentation resists viral immunomodulation. Donor HLA type was relevant to the analysis, as public TCR beta signatures indicated carriage of CMV infection together with the matching HLA type.

The table lists this clonotype with a count of one. There is no known antigen for this receptor. A much larger clone differs by one base, so this may be a read error. Spanning cysteine to phenylalanine, the CDR3 consists of 15 amino acids. The CDR3 DNA has 45 bases and is translated from base 1. CDR1 and CDR2 were assigned from the germline V gene as SGHTA and FQGNSA. V lost 1 base and J lost 6 bases; the stretch between them is 14 bases long. The sample's treatment or condition, from its label and the paper: in vitro stimulation with specific CMV peptide epitopes to enrich CMV-specific T cells. The instrument was an Illumina HiSeq 1500. The raw public data were reprocessed by TCRdb itself: fastp quality trimming at Q25, MiXCR clonotype calling, in-frame beta chains only. Every entry covers one CDR3 protein and lists the most common genes and DNA from its rows. This sample lists some 940,000 distinct CDR3 sequences; 25% to 40% were detected once. The top ten clonotypes cover under 15% of the sample.

Study-wide conclusions, independent of this receptor: In both this cohort and an independent approximately 370-donor cohort, the cumulative frequency of public TCR beta family members distinguished carriers of CMV infection plus the relevant HLA type. The ex vivo response was dominated by HLA-C-restricted CMV-specific TCR beta clonotypes, which also provided the single most frequent clonotype in two of eight donors.

This clonotype originated in a human donor in good health (CMV status not recorded). Some clones in this sample may be carry-over from other donors' samples. The input for sequencing was cultured CD8+ T cells from PBMCs, taken from culture after CMV antigen stimulation. Here the chain combines TRBV7-2 and TRBJ2-3; the D gene cannot be resolved reliably. The nucleotide sequence is TGTGCCAGCAGCTTAGGGCATCTGGTTTCGGATACGCAGTATTTT. Its translation reads: CASSLGHLVSDTQYF.